Listed below are T cell receptor beta chains from one sample, sequenced in a study of T cell responses to AZD1222 COVID-19 vaccine. Produced via immunoSEQ multiplex PCR; TCRdb's table is partial and in-frame only. Of around 33,000 clones detected, approximately 90% appear once; the ten largest clones hold roughly 44%. The sample here was peripheral blood, taken on day 0 of AZD1222 vaccination. The receptors shown here come from an adult in good health. The CDR3 runs from the conserved cysteine through the conserved F or W. D genes are given only for firm matches. Clone sizes are given selectively: once, few, many, or a class where the clone is expanded.

J gene: TRBJ1-4
clone size: once
D gene: .
V gene: TRBV30
CDR3 DNA: TGTGCCTGGAGCGAAACCGGGAGTCAAAATGAAAAACTGTTTTTT
CDR3 protein: CAWSETGSQNEKLFF

J gene: TRBJ1-1
clone size: .
D gene: TRBD1
V gene: TRBV3-1/TRBV3-2
CDR3 DNA: TGTGCCAGCAGCCCACAGGGGGAAAACACTGAAGCTTTCTTT
CDR3 protein: CASSPQGENTEAFF

J gene: TRBJ2-1
clone size: .
D gene: .
V gene: TRBV3-1/TRBV3-2
CDR3 DNA: TGTGCCAGCACCCAGTGGGGTAGCGGATTGGTAAACAATGAGCAGTTCTTC
CDR3 protein: CASTQWGSGLVNNEQFF

J gene: TRBJ2-5
clone size: .
D gene: .
V gene: TRBV6-5
CDR3 DNA: TGTGCCAGCACCGGACAGAGAGGGGCTCAAGAGACCCAGTACTTC
CDR3 protein: CASTGQRGAQETQYF

J gene: TRBJ1-5
clone size: .
D gene: .
V gene: TRBV6-2/TRBV6-3
CDR3 DNA: TGTGCCAGCAGTTACTTTACAGTGATCAATCAGCCCCAGCATTTT
CDR3 protein: CASSYFTVINQPQHF

J gene: TRBJ1-5
clone size: .
D gene: TRBD1
V gene: TRBV27
CDR3 DNA: TGTGCCAGCAGTTTACGGACAGGGGGTAATCAGCCCCAGCATTTT
CDR3 protein: CASSLRTGGNQPQHF

J gene: TRBJ1-3
clone size: .
D gene: .
V gene: TRBV5-4
CDR3 DNA: TGTGCCAGCAGCTTGAAGCAGTCTGGAAACACCATATATTTT
CDR3 protein: CASSLKQSGNTIYF

J gene: TRBJ1-1
clone size: .
D gene: .
V gene: TRBV5-4
CDR3 DNA: TGTGCCAGCAGCTTGGGGGGTGGGGGCACTGAAGCTTTCTTT
CDR3 protein: CASSLGGGGTEAFF

J gene: TRBJ1-2
clone size: .
D gene: TRBD1
V gene: TRBV13
CDR3 DNA: TGTGCCAGCAGCTTACAGGGACAGGGAAACTATGGCTACACCTTC
CDR3 protein: CASSLQGQGNYGYTF

J gene: TRBJ1-2
clone size: .
D gene: .
V gene: TRBV6-5
CDR3 DNA: TGTGCCAGCAGTACAGGGAATGGCTACACCTTC
CDR3 protein: CASSTGNGYTF

J gene: TRBJ1-2
clone size: .
D gene: .
V gene: TRBV3-1/TRBV3-2
CDR3 DNA: TGTGCCAGCAGCCAAGGTTCGGGGGTCTATGGCTACACCTTC
CDR3 protein: CASSQGSGVYGYTF

J gene: TRBJ1-6
clone size: .
D gene: .
V gene: TRBV5-1
CDR3 DNA: TGCGCCAGCAGCTTGGTTCCGGGAGAGGATTCACCCCTCCACTTT
CDR3 protein: CASSLVPGEDSPLHF

J gene: TRBJ1-1
clone size: .
D gene: .
V gene: TRBV5-1
CDR3 DNA: TGCGCCAGCAGCTTCAGTATGTCGGGGAACACTGAAGCTTTCTTT
CDR3 protein: CASSFSMSGNTEAFF

J gene: TRBJ2-3
clone size: .
D gene: .
V gene: TRBV29-1
CDR3 DNA: TGCAGCGTATCGACAGTGAGCACAGATACGCAGTATTTT
CDR3 protein: CSVSTVSTDTQYF

J gene: TRBJ2-1
clone size: .
D gene: TRBD2
V gene: TRBV3-1/TRBV3-2
CDR3 DNA: TGTGCCAGCAGCCAAGACGGACTAGCGGGGGACAATGAGCAGTTCTTC
CDR3 protein: CASSQDGLAGDNEQFF

J gene: TRBJ1-3
clone size: .
D gene: .
V gene: TRBV6-5
CDR3 DNA: TGTGCCAGCAGTTACTCAGGGACTGGAAACACCATATATTTT
CDR3 protein: CASSYSGTGNTIYF

J gene: TRBJ1-2
clone size: once
D gene: .
V gene: TRBV19
CDR3 DNA: TGTGCCAGTAGTATAGAGCCGACAGAGTACTATGGCTACACCTTC
CDR3 protein: CASSIEPTEYYGYTF

J gene: TRBJ2-6
clone size: .
D gene: TRBD1
V gene: TRBV7-6
CDR3 DNA: TGTGCCAGCAGCTTACAGGGGGCTGGGGCCAACGTCCTGACTTTC
CDR3 protein: CASSLQGAGANVLTF

J gene: TRBJ2-2
clone size: .
D gene: TRBD1
V gene: TRBV2
CDR3 DNA: TGTGCCAGCAGGGACAGGGTAGACACCGGGGAGCTGTTTTTT
CDR3 protein: CASRDRVDTGELFF

J gene: TRBJ2-1
clone size: .
D gene: .
V gene: TRBV5-5
CDR3 DNA: TGTGCCAGCAGCTTGGTACAGCCCAATGAGCAGTTCTTC
CDR3 protein: CASSLVQPNEQFF

J gene: TRBJ1-3
clone size: once
D gene: .
V gene: TRBV6-2/TRBV6-3
CDR3 DNA: TGTGCCAGCAGTTACGCGATCTTCGCTGGAAACACCATATATTTT
CDR3 protein: CASSYAIFAGNTIYF

J gene: TRBJ1-2
clone size: .
D gene: .
V gene: TRBV5-4
CDR3 DNA: TGTGCCAGCAGCCCATCACCGCTCGGGGGCTACACCTTC
CDR3 protein: CASSPSPLGGYTF

J gene: TRBJ1-5
clone size: .
D gene: .
V gene: TRBV6-5
CDR3 DNA: TGTGCCAGCACCTTACAGGGCTCGGGGCAGCCCCAGCATTTT
CDR3 protein: CASTLQGSGQPQHF

J gene: TRBJ1-5
clone size: .
D gene: .
V gene: TRBV6-2/TRBV6-3
CDR3 DNA: TGTGCCAGCAGTTATGGTCCAAACAATCAGCCCCAGCATTTT
CDR3 protein: CASSYGPNNQPQHF

J gene: TRBJ1-2
clone size: .
D gene: TRBD1
V gene: TRBV4-2
CDR3 DNA: TGTGCCAGCAGCCAGACAGGGTCAGATGGCTACACCTTC
CDR3 protein: CASSQTGSDGYTF

J gene: TRBJ1-3
clone size: .
D gene: .
V gene: TRBV12-3/TRBV12-4
CDR3 DNA: TGTGCCAGCAGCTTCGGAAACACCATATATTTT
CDR3 protein: CASSFGNTIYF

J gene: TRBJ2-7
clone size: .
D gene: TRBD1
V gene: TRBV27
CDR3 DNA: TGTGCCAGCAGTTTAAGCCCGACAGGGGTCTACGAGCAGTACTTC
CDR3 protein: CASSLSPTGVYEQYF

J gene: TRBJ1-3
clone size: .
D gene: .
V gene: TRBV7-2
CDR3 DNA: TGTGCCAGCAGGACGCTGAGCTCTGGAAACACCATATATTTT
CDR3 protein: CASRTLSSGNTIYF

J gene: TRBJ2-2
clone size: .
D gene: .
V gene: TRBV7-2
CDR3 DNA: TGTGCCAGCAGCTCCGACTTCGCCGGGGAGCTGTTTTTT
CDR3 protein: CASSSDFAGELFF

J gene: TRBJ2-1
clone size: once
D gene: .
V gene: TRBV3-1/TRBV3-2
CDR3 DNA: TGTGCCAGCAGCCAAGGGAGGGGGGGGAATGAGCAGTTCTTC
CDR3 protein: CASSQGRGGNEQFF

J gene: TRBJ1-2
clone size: .
D gene: .
V gene: TRBV6-5
CDR3 DNA: TGTGCCAGCAGTCCAGGCCTCTATGGCTACACCTTC
CDR3 protein: CASSPGLYGYTF

J gene: TRBJ1-5
clone size: .
D gene: .
V gene: TRBV15
CDR3 DNA: TGTGCCACCAGCAGAGGACAGTCCAATCAGCCCCAGCATTTT
CDR3 protein: CATSRGQSNQPQHF